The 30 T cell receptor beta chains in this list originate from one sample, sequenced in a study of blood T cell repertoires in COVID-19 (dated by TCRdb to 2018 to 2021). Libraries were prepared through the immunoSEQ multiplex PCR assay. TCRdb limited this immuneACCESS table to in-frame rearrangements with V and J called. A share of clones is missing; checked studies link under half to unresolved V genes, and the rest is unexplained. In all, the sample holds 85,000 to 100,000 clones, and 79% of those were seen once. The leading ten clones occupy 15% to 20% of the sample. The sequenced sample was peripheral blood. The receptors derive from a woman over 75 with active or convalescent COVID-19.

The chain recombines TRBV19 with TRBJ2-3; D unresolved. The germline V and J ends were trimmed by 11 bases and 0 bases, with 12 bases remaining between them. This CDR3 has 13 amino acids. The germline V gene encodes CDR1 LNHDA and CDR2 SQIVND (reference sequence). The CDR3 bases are TGTGCCGTATCCCCGGTGAGCACAGATACGCAGTATTTT. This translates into CAVSPVSTDTQYF.

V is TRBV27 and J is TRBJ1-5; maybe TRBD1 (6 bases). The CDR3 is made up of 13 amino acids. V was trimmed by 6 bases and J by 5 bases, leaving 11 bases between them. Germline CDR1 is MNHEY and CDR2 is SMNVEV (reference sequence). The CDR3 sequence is CASSQGKDQPQHF. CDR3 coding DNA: TGTGCCAGCAGCCAGGGGAAGGATCAGCCCCAGCATTTT.

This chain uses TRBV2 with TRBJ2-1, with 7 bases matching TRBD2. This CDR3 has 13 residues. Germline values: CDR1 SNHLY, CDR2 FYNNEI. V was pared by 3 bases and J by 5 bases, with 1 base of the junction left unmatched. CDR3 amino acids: CASSDGGNNEQFF. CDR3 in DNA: TGTGCCAGCAGTGACGGGGGGAACAATGAGCAGTTCTTC.

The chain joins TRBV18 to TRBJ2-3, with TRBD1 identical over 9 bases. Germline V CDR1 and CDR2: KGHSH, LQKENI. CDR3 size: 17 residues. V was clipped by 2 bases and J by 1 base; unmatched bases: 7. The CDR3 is CASSPKRTGVGTDTQYF. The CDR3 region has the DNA TGTGCCAGCTCACCAAAAAGGACAGGGGTTGGCACAGATACGCAGTATTTT.

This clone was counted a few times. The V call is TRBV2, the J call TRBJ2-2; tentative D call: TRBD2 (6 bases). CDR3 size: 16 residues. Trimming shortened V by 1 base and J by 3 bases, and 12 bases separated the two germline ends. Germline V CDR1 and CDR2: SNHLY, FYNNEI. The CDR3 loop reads CASSEGLARYTGELFF. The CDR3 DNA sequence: TGTGCCAGCAGTGAAGGTCTAGCGAGGTACACCGGGGAGCTGTTTTTT.

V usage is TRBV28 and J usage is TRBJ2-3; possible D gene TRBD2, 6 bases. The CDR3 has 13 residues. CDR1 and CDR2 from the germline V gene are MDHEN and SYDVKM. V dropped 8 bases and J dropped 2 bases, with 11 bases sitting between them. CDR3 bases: TGTGCCAGCGGGAGGACCGACACAGATACGCAGTATTTT. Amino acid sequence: CASGRTDTDTQYF. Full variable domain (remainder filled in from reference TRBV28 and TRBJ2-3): DVKVTQSSRYLVKRTGEKVFLECVQDMDHENMFWYRQDPGLGLRLIYFSYDVKMKEKGDIPEGYSVSREKKERFSLILESASTNQTSMYLCASGRTDTDTQYFGPGTRLTVL.

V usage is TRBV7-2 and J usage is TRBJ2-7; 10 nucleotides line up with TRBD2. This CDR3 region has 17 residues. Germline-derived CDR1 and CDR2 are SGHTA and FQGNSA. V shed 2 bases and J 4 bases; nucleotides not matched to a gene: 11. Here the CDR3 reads CASSLRSRLAGVYEQYF. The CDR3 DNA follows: TGTGCCAGCAGCTTAAGGTCGCGGCTAGCGGGAGTGTACGAGCAGTACTTC.

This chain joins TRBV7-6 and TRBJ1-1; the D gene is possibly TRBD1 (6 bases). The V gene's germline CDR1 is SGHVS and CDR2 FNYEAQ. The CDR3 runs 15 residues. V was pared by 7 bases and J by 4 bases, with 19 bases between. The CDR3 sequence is CASTPRQGRGTEAFF. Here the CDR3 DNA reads TGTGCCAGCACCCCAAGGCAGGGCAGGGGCACTGAAGCTTTCTTT.

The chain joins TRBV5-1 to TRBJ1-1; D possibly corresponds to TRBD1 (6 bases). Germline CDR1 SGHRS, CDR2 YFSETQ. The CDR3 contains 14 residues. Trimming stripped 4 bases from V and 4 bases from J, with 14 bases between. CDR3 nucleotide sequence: TGCGCCAGCAGCCCGGACCCCAGGGGCACTGAAGCTTTCTTT. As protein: CASSPDPRGTEAFF. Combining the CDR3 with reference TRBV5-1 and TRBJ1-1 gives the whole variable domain KAGVTQTPRYLIKTRGQQVTLSCSPISGHRSVSWYQQTPGQGLQFLFEYFSETQRNKGNFPGRFSGRQFSNSRSEMNVSTLELGDSALYLCASSPDPRGTEAFFGQGTRLTVV.

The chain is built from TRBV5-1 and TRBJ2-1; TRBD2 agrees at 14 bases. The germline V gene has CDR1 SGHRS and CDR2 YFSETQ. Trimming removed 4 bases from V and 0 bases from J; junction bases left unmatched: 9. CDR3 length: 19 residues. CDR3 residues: CASSRGLAGALSSYNEQFF. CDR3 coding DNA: TGCGCCAGCAGCCGGGGACTAGCGGGAGCTTTGAGCTCCTACAATGAGCAGTTCTTC.

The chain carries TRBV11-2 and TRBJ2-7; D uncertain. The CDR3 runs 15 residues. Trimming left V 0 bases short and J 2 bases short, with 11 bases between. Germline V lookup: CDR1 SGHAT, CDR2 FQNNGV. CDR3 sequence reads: CASSLEGAVTYEQYF. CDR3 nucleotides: TGTGCCAGCAGCTTAGAAGGTGCGGTAACCTACGAGCAGTACTTC.

CDR3 sequence (DNA): TGTGCCACCAGTGAGGCCCTCGGGGGAGGCACAGATACGCAGTATTTT. It codes for CATSEALGGGTDTQYF. This chain uses TRBV24-1 with TRBJ2-3, with D possibly matching TRBD2 (6 bases). The CDR3 loop spans 16 amino acids. The germline CDR1 and CDR2 sequences are KGHDR and SFDVKD. V was pared by 4 bases and J by 1 base, with 14 bases between.

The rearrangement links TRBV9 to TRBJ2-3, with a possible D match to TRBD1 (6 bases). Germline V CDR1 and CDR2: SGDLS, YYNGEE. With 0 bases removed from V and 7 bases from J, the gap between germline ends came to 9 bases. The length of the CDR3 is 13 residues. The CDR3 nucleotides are TGTGCCAGCAGCGTAGACAGGGCAAATACGCAGTATTTT. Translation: CASSVDRANTQYF. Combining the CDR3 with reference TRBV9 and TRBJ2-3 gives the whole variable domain DSGVTQTPKHLITATGQRVTLRCSPRSGDLSVYWYQQSLDQGLQFLIQYYNGEERAKGNILERFSAQQFPDLHSELNLSSLELGDSALYFCASSVDRANTQYFGPGTRLTVL.

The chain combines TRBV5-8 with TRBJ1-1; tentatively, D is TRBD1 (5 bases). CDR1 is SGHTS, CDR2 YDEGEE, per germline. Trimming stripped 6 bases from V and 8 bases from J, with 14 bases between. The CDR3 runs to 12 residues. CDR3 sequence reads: CASNRGRGEAFF. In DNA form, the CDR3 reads TGTGCCAGCAATAGGGGTCGCGGCGAAGCTTTCTTT.

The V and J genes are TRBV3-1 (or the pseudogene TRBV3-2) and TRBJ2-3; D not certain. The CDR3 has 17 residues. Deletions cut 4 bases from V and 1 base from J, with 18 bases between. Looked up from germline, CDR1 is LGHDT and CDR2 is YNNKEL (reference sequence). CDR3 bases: TGTGCCAGCAGCCGCATGTCTCGCGGAAGTGGCACAGATACGCAGTATTTT. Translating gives CASSRMSRGSGTDTQYF.

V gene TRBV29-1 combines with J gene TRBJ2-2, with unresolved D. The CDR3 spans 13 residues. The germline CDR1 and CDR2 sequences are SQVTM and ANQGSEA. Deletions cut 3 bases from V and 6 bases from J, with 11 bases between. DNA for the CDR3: TGCAGCGTTGAGGCCGCCCAACCCGGGGAGCTGTTTTTT. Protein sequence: CSVEAAQPGELFF.

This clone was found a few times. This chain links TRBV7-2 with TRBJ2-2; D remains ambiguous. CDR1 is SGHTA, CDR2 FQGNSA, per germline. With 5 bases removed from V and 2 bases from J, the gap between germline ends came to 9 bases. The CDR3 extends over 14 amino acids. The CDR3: CASSPHLNTGELFF. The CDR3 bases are TGTGCCAGCAGCCCGCACTTAAACACCGGGGAGCTGTTTTTT.

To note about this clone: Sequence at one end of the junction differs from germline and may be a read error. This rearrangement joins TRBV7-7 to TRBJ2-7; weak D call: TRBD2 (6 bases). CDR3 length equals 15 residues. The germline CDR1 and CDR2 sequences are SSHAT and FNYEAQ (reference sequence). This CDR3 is CASSLDAGPSGEQYF. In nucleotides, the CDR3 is TGTGCTAGCAGCCTAGATGCGGGGCCCTCGGGGGAGCAGTACTTC.

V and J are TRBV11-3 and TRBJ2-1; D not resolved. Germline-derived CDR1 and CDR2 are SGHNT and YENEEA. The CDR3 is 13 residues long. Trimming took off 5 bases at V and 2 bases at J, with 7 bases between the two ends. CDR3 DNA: TGTGCCAGCAGCCTGGCTCCCTACAATGAGCAGTTCTTC. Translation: CASSLAPYNEQFF.

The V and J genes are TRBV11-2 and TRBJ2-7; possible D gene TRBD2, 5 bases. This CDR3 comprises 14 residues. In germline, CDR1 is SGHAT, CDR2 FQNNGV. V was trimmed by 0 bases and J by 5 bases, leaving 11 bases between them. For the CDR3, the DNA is TGTGCCAGCAGCTTAGACAGCTCGAGGGACGAGCAGTACTTC. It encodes CASSLDSSRDEQYF.

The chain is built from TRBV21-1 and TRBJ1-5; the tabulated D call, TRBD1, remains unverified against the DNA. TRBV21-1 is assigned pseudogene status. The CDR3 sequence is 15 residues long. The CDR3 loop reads CASSTPHIGHQPQHF. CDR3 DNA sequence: TGTGCCAGCAGCACCCCACACATTGGTCATCAGCCCCAGCATTTT.

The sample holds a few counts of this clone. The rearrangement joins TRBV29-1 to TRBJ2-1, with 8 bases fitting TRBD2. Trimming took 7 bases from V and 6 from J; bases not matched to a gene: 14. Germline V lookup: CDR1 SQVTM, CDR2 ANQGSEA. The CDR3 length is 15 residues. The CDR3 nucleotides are TGCAGCGCAAAGACACCGGGACTAGAGAGCAATGAGCAGTTCTTC. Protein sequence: CSAKTPGLESNEQFF.

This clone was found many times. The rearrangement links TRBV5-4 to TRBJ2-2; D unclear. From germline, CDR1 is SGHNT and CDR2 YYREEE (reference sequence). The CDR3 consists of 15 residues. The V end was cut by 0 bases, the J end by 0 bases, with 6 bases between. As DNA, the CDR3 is TGTGCCAGCAGCTTGGGAGAAGCGAACACCGGGGAGCTGTTTTTT. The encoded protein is CASSLGEANTGELFF.

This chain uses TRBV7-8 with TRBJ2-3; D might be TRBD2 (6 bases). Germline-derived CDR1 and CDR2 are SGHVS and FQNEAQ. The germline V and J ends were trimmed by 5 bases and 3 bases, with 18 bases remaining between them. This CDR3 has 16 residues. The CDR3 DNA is TGTGCCAGCAGCATCGCGGGACTTAGCCGAACAGATACGCAGTATTTT. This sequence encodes CASSIAGLSRTDTQYF.

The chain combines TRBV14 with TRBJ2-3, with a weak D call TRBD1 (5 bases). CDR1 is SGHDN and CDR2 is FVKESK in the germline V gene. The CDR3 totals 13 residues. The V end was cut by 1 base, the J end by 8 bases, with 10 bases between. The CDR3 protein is CASSQGLQGTQYF. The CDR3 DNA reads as TGTGCCAGCAGCCAAGGCCTCCAGGGTACGCAGTATTTT.

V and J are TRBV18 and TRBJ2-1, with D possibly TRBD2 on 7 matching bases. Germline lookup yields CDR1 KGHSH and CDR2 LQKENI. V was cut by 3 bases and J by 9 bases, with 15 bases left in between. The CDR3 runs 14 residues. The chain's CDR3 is CASSPGGGSGEQFF. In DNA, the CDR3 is TGTGCCAGCTCACCCGGGGGCGGGAGCGGTGAGCAGTTCTTC.

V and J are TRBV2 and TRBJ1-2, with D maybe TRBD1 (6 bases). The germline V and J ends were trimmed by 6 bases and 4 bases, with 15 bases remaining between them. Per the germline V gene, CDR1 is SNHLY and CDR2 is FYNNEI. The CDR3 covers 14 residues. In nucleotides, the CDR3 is TGTGCCAGCAGCGATCAACAGGGCCGCTATGGCTACACCTTC. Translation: CASSDQQGRYGYTF. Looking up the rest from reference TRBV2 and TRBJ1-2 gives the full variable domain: EPEVTQTPSHQVTQMGQEVILRCVPISNHLYFYWYRQILGQKVEFLVSFYNNEISEKSEIFDDQFSVERPDGSNFTLKIRSTKLEDSAMYFCASSDQQGRYGYTFGSGTRLTVV.

As DNA, the CDR3 is TGCAGCGTAGACAGGAGCCGTAACTATGGCTACACCTTC. Amino acids: CSVDRSRNYGYTF. The chain employs TRBV29-1 and TRBJ1-2, with D possibly being TRBD1 (6 bases). Trimming pared 6 bases from V and 1 base from J, leaving 12 bases between. Germline V CDR1 and CDR2: SQVTM, ANQGSEA. This CDR3 spans 13 amino acids.

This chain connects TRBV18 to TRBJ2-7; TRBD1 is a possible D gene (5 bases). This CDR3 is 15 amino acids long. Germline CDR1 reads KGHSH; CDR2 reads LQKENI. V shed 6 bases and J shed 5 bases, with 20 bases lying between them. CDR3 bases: TGTGCCAGCTCCTTTGACTGGGCTGGGGCGGACGAGCAGTACTTC. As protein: CASSFDWAGADEQYF.

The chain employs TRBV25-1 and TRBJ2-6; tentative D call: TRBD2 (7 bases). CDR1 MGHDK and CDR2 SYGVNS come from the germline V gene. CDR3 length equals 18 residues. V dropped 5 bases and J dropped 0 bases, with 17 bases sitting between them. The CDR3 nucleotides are TGTGCCAGCAGTCCCCGCGGGGGCTGGGGCTCTGGGGCCAACGTCCTGACTTTC. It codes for CASSPRGGWGSGANVLTF.